Each of the 2 T cell receptor beta chains below was sequenced from the same sample in a study of T cell repertoires in cytomegalovirus infection. Their target antigens are unknown. TCRdb re-called the reads with MiXCR, one entry per CDR3 protein. Of roughly 150,000 distinct CDR3 sequences detected, 25% to 35% appear once; the ten largest clones hold about 52%. The sample consisted of CD8+ T cells from cultured PBMCs, taken from culture after CMV antigen stimulation. All receptors come from a human donor in good health (CMV status not recorded). Some clones in this sample may be carry-over from other donors' samples.

This clonotype was counted only a few times. The genes are TRBV19 and TRBJ1-2, with D hard to call. The germline V and J ends were trimmed by 8 bases and 4 bases, with 5 bases remaining between them. There are 10 residues in the CDR3. The germline V gene encodes CDR1 LNHDA and CDR2 SQIVND (reference sequence). The CDR3 nucleotides read TGTGCCAGTCGTTCCTATGGCTACACCTTC. Translation: CASRSYGYTF.

Many counts were recorded for this clonotype. The CDR3 sequence is CASSLLGNSPLHF. CDR3 in DNA: TGTGCCAGCAGCTTACTGGGGAATTCACCCCTCCACTTT. The chain couples TRBV7-6 to TRBJ1-6; D is ambiguous. V lost 2 bases and J lost 7, with 6 bases in between. CDR3 length equals 13 residues. In germline, CDR1 is SGHVS, CDR2 FNYEAQ.